Each of the 10 T cell receptor beta chains below was sequenced from the same sample in a study of beta chain features in type 1 diabetes. Expressed TCRB transcripts got sequenced, as all isolated RNA was reverse transcribed. Clones were sequenced by immunoSEQ multiplex PCR, and TCRdb holds only the in-frame ones, with some missing. The table records approximately 140,000 clones, roughly 10% of them present only once. The sample taken for sequencing was central memory CD4+ T cells from blood. All receptors derive from a woman in her 40s in good health.

This chain connects TRBV7-6 to TRBJ1-6, with D tentatively TRBD1 (6 bases). Germline-derived CDR1 and CDR2 are SGHVS and FNYEAQ. V dropped 4 bases and J dropped 9 bases, with 16 bases sitting between them. The CDR3 consists of 15 residues. DNA for the CDR3: TGTGCCAGCAGCTCCAGGTCACAGGGTGCTTCACCCCTCCACTTT. It yields the protein CASSSRSQGASPLHF.

This clone was found a few times. The V call is TRBV18, the J call TRBJ1-5; D ambiguous. The CDR3 loop spans 15 amino acids. The germline CDR1 and CDR2 sequences are KGHSH and LQKENI. V was pared by 3 bases and J by 3 bases, with 12 bases between. The chain's CDR3 is CASSPRSGDNQPQHF. For the CDR3, the DNA is TGTGCCAGCTCACCCAGGAGCGGGGACAATCAGCCCCAGCATTTT.

The J gene is TRBJ2-5, the V gene TRBV6-5, with 7 positions matching TRBD1. Looked up from germline, CDR1 is MNHEY and CDR2 is SVGAGI. V lost 6 bases, J lost 11 bases, and 15 bases stayed unmatched. There are 14 residues in the CDR3. CDR3 DNA: TGTGCCAGCAGCCGACAGGGAGTTTCTCCGGAGCAGTACTTC. It encodes CASSRQGVSPEQYF.

The chain links TRBV20-1 to TRBJ2-3; D remains ambiguous. Germline loops: CDR1 DFQATT, CDR2 SNEGSKA (reference sequence). The ends were cut back, 5 bases at V and 8 bases at J, with 5 bases in the middle. This CDR3 comprises 9 residues. This CDR3 reads CSAPGTQYF. CDR3 coding DNA: TGCAGTGCTCCCGGTACGCAGTATTTT.

This clone came up a few times. The V call is TRBV5-1, the J call TRBJ2-2; tentative D call: TRBD1 (5 bases). The CDR3 covers 16 residues. The V gene's germline CDR1 is SGHRS and CDR2 YFSETQ. The V and J ends lost 2 bases and 4 bases respectively, with 15 bases between them. The CDR3, as DNA: TGCGCCAGCAGCTTCACAGGTCTTTCCGTCACCGGGGAGCTGTTTTTT. This codes for CASSFTGLSVTGELFF.

In this sample, this clone turned up many times. This rearrangement joins TRBV5-6 to TRBJ2-5; unclear D gene. Germline-derived CDR1 and CDR2 are SGHDT and YYEEEE. V lost 0 bases and J lost 4, with 7 bases in between. This CDR3 is built from 13 residues. The CDR3 bases are TGTGCCAGCAGCTTGGGTCGGGTAGAGACCCAGTACTTC. This encodes CASSLGRVETQYF.

This sequence joins TRBV19 and TRBJ2-6; the D is unclear. This CDR3 is 15 amino acids long. Germline CDR1 is LNHDA and CDR2 is SQIVND (reference sequence). The germline V and J ends were trimmed by 2 bases and 0 bases, with 5 bases remaining between them. CDR3 protein: CASSIKLSGANVLTF. CDR3 bases: TGTGCCAGTAGTATAAAGCTCTCTGGGGCCAACGTCCTGACTTTC.

This sequence joins TRBV6-5 and TRBJ2-1; D possibly corresponds to TRBD2 (5 bases). The CDR3 consists of 16 residues. Germline V gene lookup returns CDR1 MNHEY and CDR2 SVGAGI. With 0 bases removed from V and 8 bases from J, the gap between germline ends came to 17 bases. DNA of the CDR3: TGTGCCAGCAGTTACTCGATGCAACTAGTTGGGGATGAGCAGTTCTTC. Translating it yields CASSYSMQLVGDEQFF.

This chain links TRBV9 with TRBJ1-2, with a tentative D call TRBD1 (5 bases). CDR3 length: 13 amino acids. The germline gives CDR1 SGDLS, CDR2 YYNGEE. Between the trimmed V and J ends, which lost 2 bases and 10 bases, there was a span of 15 bases. This CDR3 is CASSVDDRRVYTF. The CDR3 DNA reads as TGTGCCAGCAGCGTCGATGACAGAAGGGTCTACACCTTC.

This clone was seen repeatedly, ten times or more. This chain uses TRBV14 with TRBJ2-1; maybe TRBD2 (5 bases). V dropped 4 bases and J dropped 7 bases, with 14 bases sitting between them. The CDR3 loop spans 14 amino acids. The germline V gene encodes CDR1 SGHDN and CDR2 FVKESK. This chain's CDR3 is CASSLRLLENEQFF. In nucleotides, the CDR3 is TGTGCCAGCAGCCTTAGACTACTAGAGAATGAGCAGTTCTTC.